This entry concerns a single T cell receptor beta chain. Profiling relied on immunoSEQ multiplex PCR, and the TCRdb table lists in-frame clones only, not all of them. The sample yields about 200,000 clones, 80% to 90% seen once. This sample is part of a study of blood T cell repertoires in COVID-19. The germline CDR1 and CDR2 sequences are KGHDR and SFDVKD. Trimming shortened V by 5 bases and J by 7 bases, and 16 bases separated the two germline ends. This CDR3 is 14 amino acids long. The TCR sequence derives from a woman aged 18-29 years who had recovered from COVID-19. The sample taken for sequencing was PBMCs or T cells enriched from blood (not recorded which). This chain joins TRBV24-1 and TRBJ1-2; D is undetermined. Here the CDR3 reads CATSGFGPTGGYTF. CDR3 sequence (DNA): TGTGCCACCAGTGGGTTCGGCCCCACGGGTGGCTACACCTTC.